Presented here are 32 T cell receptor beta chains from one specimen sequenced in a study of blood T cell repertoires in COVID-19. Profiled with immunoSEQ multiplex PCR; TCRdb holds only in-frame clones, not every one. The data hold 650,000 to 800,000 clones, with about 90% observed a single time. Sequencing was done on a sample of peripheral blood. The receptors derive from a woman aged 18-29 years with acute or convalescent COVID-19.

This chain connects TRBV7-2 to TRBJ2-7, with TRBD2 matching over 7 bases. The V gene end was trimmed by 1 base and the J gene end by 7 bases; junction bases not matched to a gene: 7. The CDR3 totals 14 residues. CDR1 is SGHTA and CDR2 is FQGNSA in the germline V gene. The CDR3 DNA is TGTGCCAGCAGCTTAGGGGCAACCGGGAGGGAGCAGTACTTC. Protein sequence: CASSLGATGREQYF.

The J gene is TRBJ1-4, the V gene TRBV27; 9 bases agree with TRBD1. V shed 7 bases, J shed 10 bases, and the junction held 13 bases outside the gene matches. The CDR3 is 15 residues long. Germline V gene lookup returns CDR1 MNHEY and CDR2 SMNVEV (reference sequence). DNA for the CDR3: TGTGCCAGCACTTACCAGACAGGGGGTATGGGAAAACTGTTTTTT. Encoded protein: CASTYQTGGMGKLFF.

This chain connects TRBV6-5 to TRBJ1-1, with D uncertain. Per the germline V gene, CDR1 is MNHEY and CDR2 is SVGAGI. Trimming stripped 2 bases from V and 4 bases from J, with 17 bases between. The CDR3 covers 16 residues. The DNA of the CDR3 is TGTGCCAGCAGTTACACCCCTGGGGAGCGAGGCACTGAAGCTTTCTTT. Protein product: CASSYTPGERGTEAFF.

CDR3 DNA: TGTGCCAGCAGTGATAGGACAGGGAAGGACTATGGCTACACCTTC. Its translation is CASSDRTGKDYGYTF. This sequence joins TRBV6-1 and TRBJ1-2; 8 nucleotides agree with TRBD1. Germline CDR1 reads MNHNS; CDR2 reads SASEGT. After removal of 3 bases from V and 3 bases from J, the junction contained 6 bases not matched to a gene. The CDR3 totals 15 residues.

For the CDR3, the DNA is TGCGCCAGCAGCCAGATAGACGCGCAGGATAATTCACCCCTCCACTTT. Residues: CASSQIDAQDNSPLHF. The V call is TRBV4-1, the J call TRBJ1-6; the D is unclear. V was shortened by 3 bases and J by 5 bases, with 14 bases between the two germline ends. Germline CDR1 is MGHRA and CDR2 is YSYEKL. CDR3 length equals 16 residues.

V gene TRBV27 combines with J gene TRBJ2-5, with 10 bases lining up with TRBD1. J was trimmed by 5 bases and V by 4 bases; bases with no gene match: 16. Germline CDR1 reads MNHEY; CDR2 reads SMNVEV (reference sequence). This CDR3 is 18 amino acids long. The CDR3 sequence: CASSSGPPGQGFMETQYF. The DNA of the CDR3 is TGTGCCAGCAGTTCGGGTCCACCGGGACAGGGGTTTATGGAGACCCAGTACTTC.

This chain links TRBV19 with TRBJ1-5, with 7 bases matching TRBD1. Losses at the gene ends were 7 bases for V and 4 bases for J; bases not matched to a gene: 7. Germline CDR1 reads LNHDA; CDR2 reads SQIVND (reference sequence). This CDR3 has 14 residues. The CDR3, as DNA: TGTGCCAGTACGAGAGACAGGGCTAATCAGCCCCAGCATTTT. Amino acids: CASTRDRANQPQHF.

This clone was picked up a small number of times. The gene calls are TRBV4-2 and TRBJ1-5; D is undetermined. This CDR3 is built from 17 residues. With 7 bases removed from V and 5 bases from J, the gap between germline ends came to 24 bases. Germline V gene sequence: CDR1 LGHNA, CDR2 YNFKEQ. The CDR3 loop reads CASNGPRYSPLDQPQHF. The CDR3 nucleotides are TGTGCCAGCAACGGTCCCAGGTACTCCCCCCTCGATCAGCCCCAGCATTTT.

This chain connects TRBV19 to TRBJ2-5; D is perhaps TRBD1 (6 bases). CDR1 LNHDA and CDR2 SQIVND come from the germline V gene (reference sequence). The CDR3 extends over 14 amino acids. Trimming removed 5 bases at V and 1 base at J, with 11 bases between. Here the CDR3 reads CASSPRTVQETQYF. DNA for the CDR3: TGTGCCAGTAGTCCGAGGACAGTCCAAGAGACCCAGTACTTC.

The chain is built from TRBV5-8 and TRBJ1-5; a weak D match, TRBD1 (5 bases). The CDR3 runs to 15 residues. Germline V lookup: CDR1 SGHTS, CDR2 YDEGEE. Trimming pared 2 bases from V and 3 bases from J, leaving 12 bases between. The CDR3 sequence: CASSLGRDLNQPQHF. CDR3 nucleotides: TGTGCCAGCAGCTTAGGCAGGGATCTCAATCAGCCCCAGCATTTT.

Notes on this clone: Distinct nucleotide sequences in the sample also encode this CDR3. The CDR3 reads CASSLANEQFF. CDR3 in DNA: TGTGCCAGCAGCTTAGCGAATGAGCAGTTCTTC. The chain is built from TRBV5-6 and TRBJ2-1; D is uncertain. V shed 2 bases and J shed 7 bases, with 4 bases lying between them. Germline V lookup: CDR1 SGHDT, CDR2 YYEEEE. This CDR3 is built from 11 residues. Variable domain in full (rest from reference TRBV5-6 and TRBJ2-1): DAGVTQSPTHLIKTRGQQVTLRCSPKSGHDTVSWYQQALGQGPQFIFQYYEEEERQRGNFPDRFSGHQFPNYSSELNVNALLLGDSALYLCASSLANEQFFGPGTRLTVL.

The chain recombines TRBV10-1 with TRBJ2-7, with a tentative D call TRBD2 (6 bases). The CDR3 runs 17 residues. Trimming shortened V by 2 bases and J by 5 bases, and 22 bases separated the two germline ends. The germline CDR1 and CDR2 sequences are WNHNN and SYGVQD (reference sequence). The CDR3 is CASSEDRKGLEGNEQYF. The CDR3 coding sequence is TGCGCCAGCAGTGAGGACAGAAAAGGTTTGGAGGGCAACGAGCAGTACTTC.

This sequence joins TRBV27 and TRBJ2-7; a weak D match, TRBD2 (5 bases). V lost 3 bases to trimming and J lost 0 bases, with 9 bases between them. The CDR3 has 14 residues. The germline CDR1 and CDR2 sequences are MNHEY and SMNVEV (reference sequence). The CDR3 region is CASSLRALSYEQYF. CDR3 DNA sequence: TGTGCCAGCAGTTTGAGGGCACTCTCCTACGAGCAGTACTTC.

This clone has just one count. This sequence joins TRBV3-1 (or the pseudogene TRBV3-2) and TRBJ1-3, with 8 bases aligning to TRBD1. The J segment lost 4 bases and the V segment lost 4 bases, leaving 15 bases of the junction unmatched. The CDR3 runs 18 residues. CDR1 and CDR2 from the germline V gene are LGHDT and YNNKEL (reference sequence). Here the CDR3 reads CASSRVGQGFGSGNTIYF. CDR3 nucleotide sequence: TGTGCCAGCAGCCGCGTAGGACAGGGATTTGGCTCAGGAAACACCATATATTTT.

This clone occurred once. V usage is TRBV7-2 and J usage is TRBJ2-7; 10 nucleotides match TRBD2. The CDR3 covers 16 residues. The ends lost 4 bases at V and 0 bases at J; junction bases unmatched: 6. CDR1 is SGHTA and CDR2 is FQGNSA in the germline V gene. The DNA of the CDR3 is TGTGCCAGCAGCTCCAGGACTAGCGGCCCCTCCTACGAGCAGTACTTC. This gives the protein CASSSRTSGPSYEQYF. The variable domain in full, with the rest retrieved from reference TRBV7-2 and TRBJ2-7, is GAGVSQSPSNKVTEKGKDVELRCDPISGHTALYWYRQSLGQGLEFLIYFQGNSAPDKSGLPSDRFSAERTGGSVSTLTIQRTQQEDSAVYLCASSSRTSGPSYEQYFGPGTRLTVT.

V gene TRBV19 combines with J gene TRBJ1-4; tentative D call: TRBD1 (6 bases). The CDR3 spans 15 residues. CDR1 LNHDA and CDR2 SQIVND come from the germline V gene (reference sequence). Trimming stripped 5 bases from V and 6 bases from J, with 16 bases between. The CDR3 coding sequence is TGTGCCAGTAGTCCCCGGGGAGGGGGGTATGAAAAACTGTTTTTT. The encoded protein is CASSPRGGGYEKLFF.

CDR3 protein: CASSPQLAGYNEQFF. Written as DNA, the CDR3 is TGTGCCAGCAGTCCCCAACTAGCGGGCTACAATGAGCAGTTCTTC. The rearrangement links TRBV6-5 to TRBJ2-1, with 9 bases fitting TRBD2. The CDR3 runs 15 residues. Per germline, CDR1 MNHEY and CDR2 SVGAGI. The V segment lost 5 bases and the J segment 3 bases; nucleotides outside the gene matches: 5.

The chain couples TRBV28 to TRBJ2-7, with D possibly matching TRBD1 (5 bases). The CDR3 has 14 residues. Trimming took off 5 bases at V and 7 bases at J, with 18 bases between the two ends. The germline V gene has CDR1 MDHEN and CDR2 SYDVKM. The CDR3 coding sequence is TGTGCCAGCAGTCGTCAACAGGACGCGAGGGAGCAGTACTTC. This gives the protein CASSRQQDAREQYF.

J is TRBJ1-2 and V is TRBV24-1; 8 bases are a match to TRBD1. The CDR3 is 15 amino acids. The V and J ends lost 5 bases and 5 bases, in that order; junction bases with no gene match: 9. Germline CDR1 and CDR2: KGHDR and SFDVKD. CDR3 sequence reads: CATSGQPGGQYGYTF. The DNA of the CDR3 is TGTGCCACCAGTGGACAACCAGGGGGCCAGTATGGCTACACCTTC.

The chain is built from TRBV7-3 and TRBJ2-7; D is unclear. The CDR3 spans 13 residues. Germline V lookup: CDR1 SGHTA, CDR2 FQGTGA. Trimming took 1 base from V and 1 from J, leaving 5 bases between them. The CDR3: CASSLRPSYEQYF. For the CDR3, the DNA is TGTGCCAGCAGCTTAAGGCCATCCTACGAGCAGTACTTC.

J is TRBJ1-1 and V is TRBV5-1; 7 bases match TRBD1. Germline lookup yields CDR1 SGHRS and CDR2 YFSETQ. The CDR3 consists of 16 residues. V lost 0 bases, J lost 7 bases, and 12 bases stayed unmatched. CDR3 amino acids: CASSLGAGGSPREAFF. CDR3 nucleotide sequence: TGCGCCAGCAGCTTGGGTGCAGGGGGATCCCCTCGTGAAGCTTTCTTT.

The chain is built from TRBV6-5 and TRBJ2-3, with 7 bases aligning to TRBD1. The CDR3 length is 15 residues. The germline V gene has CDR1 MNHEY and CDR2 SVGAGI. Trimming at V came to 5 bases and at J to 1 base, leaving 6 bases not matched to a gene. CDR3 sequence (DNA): TGTGCCAGCAGTAAGAGGGGGCTCCGCACAGATACGCAGTATTTT. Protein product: CASSKRGLRTDTQYF.

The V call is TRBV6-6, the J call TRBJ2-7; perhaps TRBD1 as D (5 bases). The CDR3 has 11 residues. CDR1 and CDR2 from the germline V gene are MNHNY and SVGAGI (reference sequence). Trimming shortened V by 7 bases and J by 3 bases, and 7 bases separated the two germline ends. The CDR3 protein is CASTDSYEQYF. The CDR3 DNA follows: TGTGCCAGCACCGACAGCTACGAGCAGTACTTC.

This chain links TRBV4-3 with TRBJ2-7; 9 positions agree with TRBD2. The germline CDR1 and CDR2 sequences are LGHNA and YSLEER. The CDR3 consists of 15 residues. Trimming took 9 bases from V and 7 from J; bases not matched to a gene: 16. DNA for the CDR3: TGCGCCAGATCGGGCCGACTAGCGGTATTTCTGGAGCAGTACTTC. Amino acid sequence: CARSGRLAVFLEQYF.

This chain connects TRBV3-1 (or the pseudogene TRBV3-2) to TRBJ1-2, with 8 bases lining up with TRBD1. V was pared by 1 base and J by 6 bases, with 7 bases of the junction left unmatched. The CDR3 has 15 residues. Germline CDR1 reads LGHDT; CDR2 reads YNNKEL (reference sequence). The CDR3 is CASSQGWQGANGYTF. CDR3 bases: TGTGCCAGCAGCCAAGGTTGGCAGGGGGCTAATGGCTACACCTTC.

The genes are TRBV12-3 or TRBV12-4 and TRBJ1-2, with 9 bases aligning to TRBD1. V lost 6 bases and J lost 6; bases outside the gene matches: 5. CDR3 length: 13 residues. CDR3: CASRGTGRNGYTF. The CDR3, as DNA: TGTGCCAGCAGGGGGACAGGGAGAAATGGCTACACCTTC.

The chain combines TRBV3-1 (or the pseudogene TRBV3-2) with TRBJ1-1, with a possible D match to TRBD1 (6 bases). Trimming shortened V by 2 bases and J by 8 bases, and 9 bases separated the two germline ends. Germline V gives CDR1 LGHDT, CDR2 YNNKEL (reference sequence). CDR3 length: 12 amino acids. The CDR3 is CASSQLDREAFF. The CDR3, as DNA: TGTGCCAGCAGCCAATTAGACAGGGAAGCTTTCTTT.

The CDR3 DNA sequence: TGCAGCGTTGGAAAAGGGGGTACTGAAGCTTTCTTT. It encodes CSVGKGGTEAFF. V is TRBV29-1 and J is TRBJ1-1; TRBD1 might be the D (6 bases). Germline CDR1 reads SQVTM; CDR2 reads ANQGSEA. V dropped 4 bases and J dropped 5 bases, with 11 bases sitting between them. The CDR3 is 12 amino acids.

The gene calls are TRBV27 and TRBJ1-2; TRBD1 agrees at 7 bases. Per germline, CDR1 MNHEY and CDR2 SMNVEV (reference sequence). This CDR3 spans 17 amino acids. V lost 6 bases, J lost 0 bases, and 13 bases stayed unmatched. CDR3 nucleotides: TGTGCCAGCAGATTAACCCCGACAGGGCGAACTAACTATGGCTACACCTTC. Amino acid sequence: CASRLTPTGRTNYGYTF.

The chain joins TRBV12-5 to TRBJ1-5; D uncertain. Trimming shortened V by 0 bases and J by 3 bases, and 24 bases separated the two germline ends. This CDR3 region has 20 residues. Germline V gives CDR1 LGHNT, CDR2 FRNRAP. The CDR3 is CASGLVTQTTLIEFNQPQHF. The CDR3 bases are TGTGCTAGTGGTTTGGTCACTCAAACGACTTTGATAGAATTCAATCAGCCCCAGCATTTT.

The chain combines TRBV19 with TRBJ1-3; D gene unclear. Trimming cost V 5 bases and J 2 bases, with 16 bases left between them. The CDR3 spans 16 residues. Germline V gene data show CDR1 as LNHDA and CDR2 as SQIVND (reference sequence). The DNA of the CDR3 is TGTGCCAGTAGTGCCTGGGGAGCAGGCACTGGAAACACCATATATTTT. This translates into CASSAWGAGTGNTIYF.

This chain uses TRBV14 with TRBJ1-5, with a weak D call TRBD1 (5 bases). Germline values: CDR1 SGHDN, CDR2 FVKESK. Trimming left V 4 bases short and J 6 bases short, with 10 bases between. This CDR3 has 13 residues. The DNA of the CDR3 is TGTGCCAGCAGCCCTGGACACCTTCAGCCCCAGCATTTT. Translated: CASSPGHLQPQHF. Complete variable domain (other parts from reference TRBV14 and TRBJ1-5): EAGVTQFPSHSVIEKGQTVTLRCDPISGHDNLYWYRRVMGKEIKFLLHFVKESKQDESGMPNNRFLAERTGGTYSTLKVQPAELEDSGVYFCASSPGHLQPQHFGDGTRLSIL.